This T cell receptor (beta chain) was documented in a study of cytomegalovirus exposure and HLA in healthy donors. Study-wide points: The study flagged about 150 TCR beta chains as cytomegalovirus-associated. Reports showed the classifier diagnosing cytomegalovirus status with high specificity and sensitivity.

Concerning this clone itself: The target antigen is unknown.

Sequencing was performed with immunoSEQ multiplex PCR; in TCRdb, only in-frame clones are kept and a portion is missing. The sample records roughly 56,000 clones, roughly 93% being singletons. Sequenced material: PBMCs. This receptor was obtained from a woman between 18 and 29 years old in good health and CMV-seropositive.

For the CDR3, the DNA is TGTGCCAGCAGTTTTCACGGGACAGGGGTGAACGAGCAGTACTTC. Encoded protein: CASSFHGTGVNEQYF. This chain links TRBV27 with TRBJ2-7; TRBD1 aligns across 10 bases. Germline trimming cut 3 bases from V and 5 bases from J; bases unmatched to any gene: 7. Looked up from germline, CDR1 is MNHEY and CDR2 is SMNVEV (reference sequence). The CDR3 contains 15 residues.